This TCR beta chain comes out of a study of T cells in Graves' hyperthyroidism and ophthalmopathy. The germline CDR1 and CDR2 sequences are SGHVS and FNYEAQ. Trimming took 1 base from V and 7 from J; bases not matched to a gene: 4. CDR3 size: 15 residues. Ophthalmopathy patients all had a Clinical Activity Score of at least 3, a NOSPECS grade of at least 4 and disease under 3 months old. This clonotype was detected many times. What it recognizes is unknown. Study outcomes and limitations: Stable hyperthyroidism and ophthalmopathy were separated using 13 V-J signatures.

Amplification targeted TCR beta CDR3 regions from RNA transcripts. First-round RT-PCR with HTBI primers amplified the TCR CDR3 region. One entry per CDR3 protein, called by TCRdb with MiXCR from the multiplex PCR reads. The table lists about 400,000 distinct CDR3 sequences, more than 12% of them singletons. The sequenced material came from blood. The sequence was collected from a man aged 45-65 years with Graves' ophthalmopathy. This chain connects TRBV7-6 to TRBJ2-1; 10 bases match TRBD2. Here the CDR3 DNA reads TGTGCCAGCAGCTTAGGGGTGACTAGCGGGAATGAGCAGTTCTTC. This codes for CASSLGVTSGNEQFF.